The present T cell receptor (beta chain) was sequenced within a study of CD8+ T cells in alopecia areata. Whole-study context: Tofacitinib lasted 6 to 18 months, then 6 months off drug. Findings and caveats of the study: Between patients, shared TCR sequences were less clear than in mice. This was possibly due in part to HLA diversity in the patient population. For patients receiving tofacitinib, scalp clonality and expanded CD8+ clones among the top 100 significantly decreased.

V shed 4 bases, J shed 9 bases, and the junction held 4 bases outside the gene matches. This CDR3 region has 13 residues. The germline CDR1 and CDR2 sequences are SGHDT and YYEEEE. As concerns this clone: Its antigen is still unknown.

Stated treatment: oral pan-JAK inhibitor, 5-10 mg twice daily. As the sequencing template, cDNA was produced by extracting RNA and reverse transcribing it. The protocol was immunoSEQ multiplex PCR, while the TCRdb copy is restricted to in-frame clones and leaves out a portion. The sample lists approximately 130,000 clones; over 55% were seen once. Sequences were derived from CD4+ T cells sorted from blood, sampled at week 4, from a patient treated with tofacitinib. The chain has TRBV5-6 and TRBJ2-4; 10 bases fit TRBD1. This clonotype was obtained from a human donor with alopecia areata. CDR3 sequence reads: CASSVDRGFIQYF. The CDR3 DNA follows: TGTGCCAGCAGCGTGGACAGGGGGTTCATTCAGTACTTC.